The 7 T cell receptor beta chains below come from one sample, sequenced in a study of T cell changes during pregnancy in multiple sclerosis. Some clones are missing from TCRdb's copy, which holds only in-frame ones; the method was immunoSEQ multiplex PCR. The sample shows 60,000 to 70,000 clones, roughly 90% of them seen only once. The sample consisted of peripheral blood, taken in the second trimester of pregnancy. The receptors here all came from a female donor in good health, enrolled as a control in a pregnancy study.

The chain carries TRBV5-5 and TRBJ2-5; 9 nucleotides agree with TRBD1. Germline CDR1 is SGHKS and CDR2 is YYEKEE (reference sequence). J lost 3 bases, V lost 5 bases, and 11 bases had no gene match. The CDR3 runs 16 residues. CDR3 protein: CASRGQGVKQKETQYF. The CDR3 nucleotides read TGTGCCAGCAGGGGACAGGGAGTTAAACAGAAAGAGACCCAGTACTTC.

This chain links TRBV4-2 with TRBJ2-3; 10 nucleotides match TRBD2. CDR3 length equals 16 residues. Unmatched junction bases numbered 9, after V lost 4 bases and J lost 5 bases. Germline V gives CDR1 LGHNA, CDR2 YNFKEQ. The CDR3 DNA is TGTGCCAGCAGCCCGGTATCTAGCGGGAGTAAAGATACGCAGTATTTT. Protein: CASSPVSSGSKDTQYF.

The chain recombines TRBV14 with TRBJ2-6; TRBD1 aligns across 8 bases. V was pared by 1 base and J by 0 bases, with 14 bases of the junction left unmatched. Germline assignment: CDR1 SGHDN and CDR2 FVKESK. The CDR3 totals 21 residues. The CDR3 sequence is CASSQGVRRGLGYSGANVLTF. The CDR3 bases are TGTGCCAGCAGCCAAGGGGTTCGCAGGGGGCTCGGTTACTCTGGGGCCAACGTCCTGACTTTC.

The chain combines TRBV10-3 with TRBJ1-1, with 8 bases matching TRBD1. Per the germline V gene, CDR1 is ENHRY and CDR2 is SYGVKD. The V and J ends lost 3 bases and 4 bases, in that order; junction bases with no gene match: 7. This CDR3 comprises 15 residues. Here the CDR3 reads CAISERTGTFTEAFF. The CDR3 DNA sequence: TGTGCCATCAGTGAAAGGACAGGGACATTCACTGAAGCTTTCTTT.

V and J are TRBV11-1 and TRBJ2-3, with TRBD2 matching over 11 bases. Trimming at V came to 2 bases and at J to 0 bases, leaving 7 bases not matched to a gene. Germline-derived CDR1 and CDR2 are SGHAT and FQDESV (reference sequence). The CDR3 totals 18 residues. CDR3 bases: TGTGCCAGCAGCTTACCCAGGGGACTAGCGGTAAGCACAGATACGCAGTATTTT. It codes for CASSLPRGLAVSTDTQYF.

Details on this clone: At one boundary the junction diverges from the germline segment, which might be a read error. The CDR3 protein is CASSSIMGQGFTGELFF. CDR3 bases: TGTGCTAGCAGCTCGATTATGGGACAGGGGTTCACCGGGGAGCTGTTTTTT. V gene TRBV7-7 combines with J gene TRBJ2-2; 10 bases agree with TRBD1. Germline CDR1 and CDR2: SSHAT and FNYEAQ (reference sequence). The CDR3 covers 17 residues.

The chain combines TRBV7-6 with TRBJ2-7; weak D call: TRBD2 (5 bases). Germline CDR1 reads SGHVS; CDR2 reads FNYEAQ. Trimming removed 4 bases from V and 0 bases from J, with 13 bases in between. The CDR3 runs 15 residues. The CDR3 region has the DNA TGTGCCAGCAGCTCTCGGCACGGGGTCTCCTACGAGCAGTACTTC. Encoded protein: CASSSRHGVSYEQYF.